Listed below are T cell receptor beta chains from one sample, sequenced in a study of blood T cell repertoires in COVID-19. TCRdb's copy holds only in-frame clones and misses some; the assay was immunoSEQ multiplex PCR. Of around 450,000 clones listed, about 90% are singletons. The specimen sequenced was PBMCs or T cells enriched from blood (not recorded which). These receptors originate from a woman between 18 and 29 years old who had recovered from COVID-19. Each CDR3 is given with its conserved first and last residue. A D gene is named only where the DNA matches it firmly. Size is omitted from some rows. Given values are once, few, many or a class for expanded clones.

TRBJ2-5 | TRBD2 | TRBV6-2/TRBV6-3 | . | CASSYVSGGLPTQYF | TGTGCCAGCAGTTACGTATCGGGGGGGCTACCGACCCAGTACTTC
TRBJ1-1 | TRBD1 | TRBV5-1 | . | CASRVNLGTGQPEAFF | TGCGCCAGCAGGGTAAACCTCGGGACAGGGCAGCCTGAAGCTTTCTTT
TRBJ1-3 | . | TRBV6-5 | . | CASKAGGNTIYF | TGTGCCAGCAAGGCCGGGGGAAACACCATATATTTT
TRBJ1-6 | . | TRBV5-4 | . | CASSLGVGDSPLHF | TGTGCCAGCAGCTTAGGGGTTGGTGATTCACCCCTCCACTTT
TRBJ1-3 | . | TRBV30 | few | CAWSIQFGNTIYF | TGTGCCTGGAGTATCCAGTTCGGAAACACCATATATTTT
TRBJ1-2 | TRBD1 | TRBV19 | . | CATRLPGTGGYGYTF | TGTGCCACCCGACTTCCCGGGACAGGGGGCTACGGCTACACCTTC
TRBJ2-1 | TRBD2 | TRBV2 | . | CASRLSGGPYNEQFF | TGTGCCAGCAGACTTAGCGGGGGCCCTTACAATGAGCAGTTCTTC
TRBJ2-7 | TRBD2 | TRBV30 | few | CAWNRIALAGYYEQYF | TGTGCCTGGAACCGAATCGCATTAGCGGGTTACTACGAGCAGTACTTC
TRBJ1-6 | TRBD1 | TRBV5-1 | . | CASSPRTGGARPLHF | TGCGCCAGCAGCCCCAGGACAGGGGGCGCAAGACCCCTCCACTTT
TRBJ1-2 | TRBD1 | TRBV7-2 | . | CASSLGGQGAYYGYTF | TGTGCCAGCAGCTTAGGCGGACAGGGGGCTTACTATGGCTACACCTTC
TRBJ1-6 | . | TRBV5-1 | . | CASSLKYRVKLGSPLHF | TGCGCCAGCAGCTTAAAGTACAGGGTGAAACTGGGATCACCCCTCCACTTT
TRBJ1-1 | TRBD1 | TRBV2 | . | CASSDPLTTGGTNTEAFF | TGTGCCAGCAGCGACCCCCTCACGACAGGGGGCACTAACACTGAAGCTTTCTTT
TRBJ2-3 | . | TRBV4-1 | . | CASSQVHKDTQYF | TGCGCCAGCAGCCAAGTACACAAAGATACGCAGTATTTT
TRBJ2-5 | TRBD2 | TRBV5-4 | . | CASSTLAGAPSETQYF | TGTGCCAGCAGCACACTAGCGGGGGCCCCCAGTGAGACCCAGTACTTC
TRBJ2-7 | . | TRBV5-5 | once | CASSSQGNSYEQYF | TGTGCCAGCAGCTCGCAGGGGAATTCTTACGAGCAGTACTTC
TRBJ2-2 | TRBD1 | TRBV7-2 | . | CASSPRDRGYITGELFF | TGTGCCAGCAGCCCCCGGGACAGGGGATACATCACCGGGGAGCTGTTTTTT
TRBJ2-7 | . | TRBV5-1 | . | CASSDRLYYEQYF | TGCGCCAGCAGCGACAGGTTATATTACGAGCAGTACTTC
TRBJ1-2 | TRBD1 | TRBV5-4 | . | CASSLEAGGHGYTF | TGTGCCAGCAGCTTGGAGGCAGGGGGTCATGGCTACACCTTC
TRBJ1-2 | . | TRBV21-1 | . | CASSKVGPDSYGYTF | TGTGCCAGCAGCAAAGTGGGACCGGACAGCTATGGCTACACCTTC
TRBJ2-5 | TRBD2 | TRBV30 | . | CAWSEGREAQYF | TGTGCCTGGAGTGAGGGTCGGGAGGCCCAGTACTTC
TRBJ2-7 | TRBD2 | TRBV7-2 | few | CASSFRAGGDEQYF | TGTGCCAGCAGCTTCCGAGCGGGGGGGGACGAGCAGTACTTC
TRBJ2-7 | TRBD1 | TRBV27 | . | CASSRDRYIYEQYF | TGTGCCAGCAGCCGGGACAGGTACATCTACGAGCAGTACTTC
TRBJ1-4 | . | TRBV11-2 | . | CASSLGREGEKLFF | TGTGCCAGCAGCTTAGGAAGGGAGGGCGAAAAACTGTTTTTT
TRBJ1-4 | TRBD1 | TRBV6-5 | . | CASSDRENEKLFF | TGTGCCAGCTCCGACAGGGAGAATGAAAAACTGTTTTTT
TRBJ1-2 | TRBD1 | TRBV29-1 | . | CSANRDSDGYTF | TGCAGCGCCAACCGGGACAGCGACGGCTACACCTTC
TRBJ2-1 | . | TRBV28 | . | CASRVTTKQFF | TGTGCCAGCAGGGTAACAACAAAGCAGTTCTTC
TRBJ1-1 | TRBD1 | TRBV28 | . | CASSLPGQMNTEAFF | TGTGCCAGCAGTTTACCGGGACAGATGAACACTGAAGCTTTCTTT
TRBJ2-5 | . | TRBV12-3/TRBV12-4 | . | CASSSRLVETQYF | TGTGCCAGCAGTTCGAGACTAGTTGAGACCCAGTACTTC
TRBJ2-5 | TRBD2 | TRBV6-6 | . | CASSSLAGGRETQYF | TGTGCCAGCAGTTCACTAGCGGGGGGGCGGGAGACCCAGTACTTC
TRBJ2-3 | . | TRBV19 | . | CASSRTGPGTDTQYF | TGTGCCAGTAGTCGGACTGGCCCTGGCACAGATACGCAGTATTTT
TRBJ1-2 | TRBD1 | TRBV29-1 | . | CSVPLGTGVGYTF | TGCAGCGTCCCCTTAGGGACAGGGGTTGGCTACACCTTC
TRBJ2-3 | TRBD1 | TRBV5-1 | . | CASSWTGEDTQYF | TGCGCCAGCAGCTGGACAGGGGAAGATACGCAGTATTTT
TRBJ2-5 | TRBD1 | TRBV5-4 | few | CASSPDQGAISSKTQYF | TGTGCCAGCAGCCCGGACCAGGGGGCGATTAGTTCGAAGACCCAGTACTTC
TRBJ1-1 | . | TRBV6-5 | . | CASSFSDGGTEAFF | TGTGCCAGCAGTTTCTCAGATGGAGGGACTGAAGCTTTCTTT
TRBJ1-2 | . | TRBV19 | . | CASGGGVF | TGTGCCAGTGGCGGAGGGGTCTTC
TRBJ1-2 | TRBD1 | TRBV12-3/TRBV12-4 | . | CASLQTGSNGYTF | TGTGCCAGCTTACAGACAGGGAGCAATGGCTACACCTTC
TRBJ1-1 | . | TRBV12-3/TRBV12-4 | . | CASTSRGTEAFF | TGTGCCAGCACCTCGCGGGGCACTGAAGCTTTCTTT
TRBJ1-5 | . | TRBV5-5 | . | CASSLLTGWAPQHF | TGTGCCAGCAGCTTGCTAACAGGGTGGGCGCCCCAGCATTTT
TRBJ2-1 | . | TRBV30 | . | CAWSGQSNEQFF | TGTGCCTGGAGTGGACAGAGTAATGAGCAGTTCTTC
TRBJ1-1 | . | TRBV6-1 | many | CASSVRAGEFRTEAFF | TGTGCCAGCAGTGTGAGGGCAGGGGAATTTAGAACTGAAGCTTTCTTT
TRBJ2-7 | . | TRBV5-4 | few | CASSFGTGIGGLYF | .
TRBJ1-1 | . | TRBV2 | . | CASSERVSNTEAFF | TGTGCCAGCAGTGAACGGGTGTCCAACACTGAAGCTTTCTTT
TRBJ2-7 | TRBD2 | TRBV27 | . | CASSLGTSGPYEQYF | TGTGCCAGCAGTTTAGGGACTAGCGGTCCCTACGAGCAGTACTTC
TRBJ1-1 | . | TRBV24-1 | . | CATSDPTGEAFF | TGTGCCACCAGTGATCCCACAGGCGAAGCTTTCTTT
TRBJ2-2 | . | TRBV7-7 | . | CASSLLGGPRDGELFF | TGTGCTAGCAGCTTATTAGGAGGGCCTCGGGACGGGGAGCTGTTTTTT
TRBJ1-2 | TRBD1 | TRBV30 | . | CAWSLTTGTAYGYTF | TGTGCCTGGAGTTTAACTACCGGGACAGCTTATGGCTACACCTTC
TRBJ1-2 | . | TRBV19 | . | CASKGPGGYYGYTF | TGTGCCAGTAAAGGACCCGGGGGTTACTATGGCTACACCTTC
TRBJ1-5 | . | TRBV30 | . | CAWSDLGGQPQHF | TGTGCCTGGAGTGACCTAGGGGGTCAGCCCCAGCATTTT
TRBJ2-3 | TRBD1 | TRBV30 | . | CAWNSGRGWSDTQYF | TGTGCCTGGAATTCCGGCAGGGGGTGGTCAGATACGCAGTATTTT
TRBJ1-5 | . | TRBV27 | . | CASSLSFGGQPQHF | TGTGCCAGCAGTTTATCCTTCGGGGGTCAGCCCCAGCATTTT
TRBJ2-1 | . | TRBV7-3 | . | CASSLGDSWDEQFF | TGTGCCAGCAGCTTGGGGGACTCTTGGGATGAGCAGTTCTTC
TRBJ1-1 | . | TRBV2 | . | CASSGSLGRFIAEAFF | TGTGCCAGCAGTGGATCTCTAGGTAGGTTCATCGCTGAAGCTTTCTTT
TRBJ1-5 | TRBD1 | TRBV28 | . | CASSLTGVGPPQHF | TGTGCCAGCAGCCTAACAGGGGTTGGTCCGCCCCAGCATTTT